This TCR beta chain is from a study of control samples from healthy donors and cancer patients. The germline CDR1 and CDR2 sequences are SGHTA and FQGNSA. V lost 3 bases, J lost 1 base, and 1 base stayed unmatched. The CDR3 has 14 residues. The method was immunoSEQ multiplex PCR; TCRdb's version includes in-frame clones alone and lacks a portion of them. The sample has about 28,000 clones; around 79% are singletons. The clonotype comes from a man between 60 and 75 years old with head and neck cancer. The J gene is TRBJ1-2, the V gene TRBV7-2; 8 positions agree with TRBD1. Sequenced material: PBMCs. CDR3 protein: CASSFDRGNYGYTF. CDR3 bases: TGTGCCAGCAGCTTTGACAGGGGTAACTATGGCTACACCTTC.